A single TCR beta chain is shown here with its context. No cognate antigen has been identified for it. No base quality values were provided; no much bigger clone lies one nucleotide off. The CDR3 regions of human TCRbeta chains were subjected to immunosequencing. From the authors' description of their analysis: Repertoire TCRs were matched against a reference library of SARS-CoV-2-specific TCRs generated with the MIRA antigen-specificity platform. Breadth meant the fraction of unique TCRs that were SARS-CoV-2-associated, whereas depth meant the fraction of total T cells that were SARS-CoV-2-associated. Using the MIRA data, every spike-specific TCR was mapped to the spike region that the TCR reacted to and assigned to either a CD4 or a CD8 class. Log10-transformed breadth and depth values were compared by one-way ANOVA with Sidak's multiple comparisons tests. TCRdb obtained this table from immuneACCESS and retained in-frame rearrangements with V and J assigned. These tables miss some clones; where compared with another copy, unresolved V genes account for less than half of the shortfall, and the remainder is unexplained. V and J calls and clone size are given by that table; D and trimming were obtained from the DNA. This sample is represented by 90,000 to 150,000 clones; roughly nine tenths of them were singletons. 2.4% of the sample is held by the ten biggest clonotypes.

The source of the sample is a study of T cell responses to AZD1222 COVID-19 vaccine listed by TCRdb under 2021. Notes on the research overall: AZD1222 recipients with second doses at about 4 weeks or about 12 weeks were pooled, because spike-specific TCR depth and breadth did not differ between schedules. TCR sequencing covered some 240 trial participants: about 210 given two doses of AZD1222 and some 25 given two doses of MenACWY control vaccine. Enrollment into the trials was organized by age into subgroups of 18-55, 56-69 and 70-plus years, and those subgroups contained roughly 150, 30 and 60 TCR-sequenced participants, respectively.

What the research found in general, with its limitations: The 56-69-year group was small, and its depth increase did not reach significance, likely because of low power. Because no day 14 peak-response samples were available, repertoires were characterized only after the peak T cell response. Only five to seven AZD1222 recipients were SARS-CoV-2 seropositive at baseline, limiting conclusions about previously exposed vaccinees. CD4 TCRs associated with the vaccine covered the entire spike protein, and the dominant responses were in regions 160-218 and 743-854. After two AZD1222 doses, spike-specific TCR breadth and depth were significantly higher than at day 0 and than in MenACWY recipients. Reportedly, close to half of the unique spike-specific TCRs recognized epitopes lying outside the regions that are mutated in the B.1.351 and B.1.1.7 variants. Participants were mostly white British and included more females than males, and it was suggested by the authors that clonal diversity may have been underestimated.

Read against the paper, the sample's time point label means: baseline before first vaccination. Vaccinee samples were obtained from the UK trials COV001 and COV002, which included a single-blind randomized controlled phase 2/3 trial of AZD1222 (ChAdOx1 nCoV-19) in healthy adults. Trial participant PBMC samples were collected at day 0 and day 28 after the second dose for TCRbeta chain sequencing. Sequences MNHNY (CDR1) and SVGAGI (CDR2) are obtained from the germline V gene (reference sequence). V is reduced by 7 bases and J by 0 bases, leaving a spacing of 16 bases between them. From the cysteine through the phenylalanine, the CDR3 covers 16 amino acids. CDR3 DNA is the only sequence kept; it has 48 bases, read in frame from the first base.

The source was peripheral blood, collected on day 0 of AZD1222 vaccination. The sequence is built from TRBV6-6 and TRBJ1-5, and the D gene may be TRBD1, 6 bases matching. This clonotype was obtained from an adult in good health. The DNA reads TGTGCCAGCACCTCGGGGGGCGGGTATAGCAATCAGCCCCAGCATTTT. It specifies CASTSGGGYSNQPQHF.